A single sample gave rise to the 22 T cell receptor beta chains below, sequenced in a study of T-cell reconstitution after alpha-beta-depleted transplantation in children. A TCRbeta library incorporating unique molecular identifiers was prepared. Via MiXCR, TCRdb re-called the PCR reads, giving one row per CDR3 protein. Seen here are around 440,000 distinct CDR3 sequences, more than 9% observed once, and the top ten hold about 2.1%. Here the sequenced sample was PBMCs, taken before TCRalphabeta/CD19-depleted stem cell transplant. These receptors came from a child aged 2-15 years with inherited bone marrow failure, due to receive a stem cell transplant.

The CDR3 sequence is CASRPSGSSSYNEQFF. CDR3 nucleotide sequence: TGTGCCAGCAGACCGAGCGGGAGTTCCTCCTACAATGAGCAGTTCTTC. The chain is built from TRBV7-2 and TRBJ2-1, with 8 bases identical to TRBD2. Trimming cost V 6 bases and J 0 bases; bases outside gene matches: 7. CDR1 and CDR2 from the germline V gene are SGHTA and FQGNSA. The CDR3 is 16 amino acids.

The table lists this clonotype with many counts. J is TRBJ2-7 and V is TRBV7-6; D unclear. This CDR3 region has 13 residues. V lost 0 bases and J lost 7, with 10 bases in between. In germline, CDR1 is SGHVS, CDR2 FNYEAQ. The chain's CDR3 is CASSLAKVGEQYF. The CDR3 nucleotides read TGTGCCAGCAGCTTAGCGAAGGTGGGGGAGCAGTACTTC.

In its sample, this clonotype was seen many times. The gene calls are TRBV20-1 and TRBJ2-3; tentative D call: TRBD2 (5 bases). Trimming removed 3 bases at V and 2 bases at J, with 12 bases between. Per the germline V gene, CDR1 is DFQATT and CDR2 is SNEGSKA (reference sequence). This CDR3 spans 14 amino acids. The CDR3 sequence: CSASRPDYTDTQYF. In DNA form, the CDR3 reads TGCAGTGCTAGTCGCCCCGACTACACAGATACGCAGTATTTT.

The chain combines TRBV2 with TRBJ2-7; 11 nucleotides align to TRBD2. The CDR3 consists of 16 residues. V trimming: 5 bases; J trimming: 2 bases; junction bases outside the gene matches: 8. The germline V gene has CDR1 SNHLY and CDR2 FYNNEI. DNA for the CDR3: TGTGCCAGCAGTACCTATAGCGGGAGGGCAGCCTACGAGCAGTACTTC. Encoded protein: CASSTYSGRAAYEQYF.

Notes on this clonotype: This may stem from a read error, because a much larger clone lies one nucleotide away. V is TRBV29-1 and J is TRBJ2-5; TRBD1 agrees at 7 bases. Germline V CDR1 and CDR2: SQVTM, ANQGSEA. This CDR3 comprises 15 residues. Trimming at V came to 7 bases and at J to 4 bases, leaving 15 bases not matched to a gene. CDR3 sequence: CSAFPLTGSGETQYF. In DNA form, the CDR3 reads TGCAGCGCCTTCCCACTGACAGGGTCGGGAGAGACCCAGTACTTC.

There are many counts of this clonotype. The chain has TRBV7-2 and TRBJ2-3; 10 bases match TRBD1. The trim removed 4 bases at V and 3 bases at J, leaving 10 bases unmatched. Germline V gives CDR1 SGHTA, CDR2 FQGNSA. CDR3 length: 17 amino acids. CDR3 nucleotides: TGTGCCAGCAGCTCCTATCCGAGACAGGGGGCTACAGATACGCAGTATTTT. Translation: CASSSYPRQGATDTQYF.

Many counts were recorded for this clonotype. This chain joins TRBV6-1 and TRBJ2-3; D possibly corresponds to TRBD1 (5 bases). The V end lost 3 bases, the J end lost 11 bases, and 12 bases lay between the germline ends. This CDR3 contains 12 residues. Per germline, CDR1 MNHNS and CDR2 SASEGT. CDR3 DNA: TGTGCCAGCAGTGAGTGGGGCTCTGGGCAGTATTTT. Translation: CASSEWGSGQYF.

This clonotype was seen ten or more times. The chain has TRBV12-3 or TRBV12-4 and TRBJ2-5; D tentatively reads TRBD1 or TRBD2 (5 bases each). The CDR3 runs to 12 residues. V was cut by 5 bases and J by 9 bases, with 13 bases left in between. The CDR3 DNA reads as TGTGCCAGCAGTCGCCCGGTGGGGGCCCAGTACTTC. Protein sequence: CASSRPVGAQYF.

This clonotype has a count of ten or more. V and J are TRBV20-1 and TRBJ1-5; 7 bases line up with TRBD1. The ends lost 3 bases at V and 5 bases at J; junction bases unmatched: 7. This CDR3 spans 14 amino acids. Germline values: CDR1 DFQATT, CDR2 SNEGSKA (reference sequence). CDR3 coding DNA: TGCAGTGCTAGCCAGGGGGGAATAGATCAGCCCCAGCATTTT. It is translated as CSASQGGIDQPQHF.

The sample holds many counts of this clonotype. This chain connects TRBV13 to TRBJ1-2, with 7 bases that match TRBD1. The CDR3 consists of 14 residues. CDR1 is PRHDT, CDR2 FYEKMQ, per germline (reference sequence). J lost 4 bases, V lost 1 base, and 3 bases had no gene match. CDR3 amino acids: CASSLETGSYGYTF. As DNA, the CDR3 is TGTGCCAGCAGCTTAGAGACAGGGTCCTATGGCTACACCTTC. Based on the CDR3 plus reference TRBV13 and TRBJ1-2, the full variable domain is AAGVIQSPRHLIKEKRETATLKCYPIPRHDTVYWYQQGPGQDPQFLISFYEKMQSDKGSIPDRFSAQQFSDYHSELNMSSLELGDSALYFCASSLETGSYGYTFGSGTRLTVV.

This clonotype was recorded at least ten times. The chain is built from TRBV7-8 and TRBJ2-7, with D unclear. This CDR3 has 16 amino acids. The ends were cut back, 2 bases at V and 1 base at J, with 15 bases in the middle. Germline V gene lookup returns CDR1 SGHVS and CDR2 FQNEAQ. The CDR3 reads CASSLYNKLVSYEQYF. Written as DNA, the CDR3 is TGTGCCAGCAGCTTATATAACAAGCTCGTATCCTACGAGCAGTACTTC.

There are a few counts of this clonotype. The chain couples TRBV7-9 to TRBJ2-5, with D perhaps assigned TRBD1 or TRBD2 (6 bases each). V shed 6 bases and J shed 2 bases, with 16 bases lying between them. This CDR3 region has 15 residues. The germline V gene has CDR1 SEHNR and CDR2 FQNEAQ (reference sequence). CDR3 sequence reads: CASSPRGAGQETQYF. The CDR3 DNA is TGTGCCAGCAGTCCTAGGGGGGCTGGTCAAGAGACCCAGTACTTC.

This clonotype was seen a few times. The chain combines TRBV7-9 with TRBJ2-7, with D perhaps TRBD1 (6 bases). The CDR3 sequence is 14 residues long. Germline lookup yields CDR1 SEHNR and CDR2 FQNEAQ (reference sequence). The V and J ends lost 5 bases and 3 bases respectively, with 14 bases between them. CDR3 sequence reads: CASSQDGQIYEQYF. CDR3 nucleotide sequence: TGTGCCAGCAGCCAAGATGGACAGATCTACGAGCAGTACTTC.

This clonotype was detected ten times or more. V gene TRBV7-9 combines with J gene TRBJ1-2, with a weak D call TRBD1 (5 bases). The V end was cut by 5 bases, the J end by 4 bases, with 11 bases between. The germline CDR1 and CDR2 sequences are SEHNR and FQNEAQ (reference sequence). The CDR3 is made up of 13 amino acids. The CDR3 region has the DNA TGTGCCAGCAGCGCGGCAGGGTCCTATGGCTACACCTTC. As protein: CASSAAGSYGYTF.

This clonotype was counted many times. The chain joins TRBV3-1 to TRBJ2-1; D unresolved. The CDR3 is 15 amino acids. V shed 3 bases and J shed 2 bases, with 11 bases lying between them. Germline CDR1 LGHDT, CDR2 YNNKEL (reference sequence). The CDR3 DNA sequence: TGTGCCAGCAGCCAGGGCCCGAACCCCTACAATGAGCAGTTCTTC. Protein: CASSQGPNPYNEQFF.

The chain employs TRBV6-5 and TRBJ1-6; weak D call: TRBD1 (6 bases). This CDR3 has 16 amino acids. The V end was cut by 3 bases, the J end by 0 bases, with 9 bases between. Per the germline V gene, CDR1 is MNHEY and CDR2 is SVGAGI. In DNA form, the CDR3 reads TGTGCCAGCAGTTATCAGGGGAGCTCCTATAATTCACCCCTCCACTTT. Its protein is CASSYQGSSYNSPLHF.

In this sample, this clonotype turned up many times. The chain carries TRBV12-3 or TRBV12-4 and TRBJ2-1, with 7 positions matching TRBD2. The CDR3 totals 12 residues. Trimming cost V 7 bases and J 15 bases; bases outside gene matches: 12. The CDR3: CASTRLRDYRFF. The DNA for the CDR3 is TGTGCCAGCACCAGACTGAGGGACTATCGGTTCTTC.

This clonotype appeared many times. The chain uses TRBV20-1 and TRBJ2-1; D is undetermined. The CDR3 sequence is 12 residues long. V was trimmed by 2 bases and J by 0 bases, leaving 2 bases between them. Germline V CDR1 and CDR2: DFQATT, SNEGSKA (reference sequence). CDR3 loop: CSARFSYNEQFF. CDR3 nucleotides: TGCAGTGCTAGATTCTCCTACAATGAGCAGTTCTTC.

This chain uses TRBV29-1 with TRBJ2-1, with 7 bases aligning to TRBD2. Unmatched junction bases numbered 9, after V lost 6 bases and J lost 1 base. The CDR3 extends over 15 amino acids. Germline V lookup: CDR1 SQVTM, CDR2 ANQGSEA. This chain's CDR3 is CSVLEREGSYNEQFF. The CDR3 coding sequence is TGCAGCGTCTTAGAGAGGGAGGGATCCTACAATGAGCAGTTCTTC.

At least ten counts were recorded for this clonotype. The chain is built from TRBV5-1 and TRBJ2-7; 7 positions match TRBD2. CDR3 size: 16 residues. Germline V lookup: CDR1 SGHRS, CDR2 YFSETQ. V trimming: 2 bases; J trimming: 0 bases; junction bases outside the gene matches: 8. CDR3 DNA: TGCGCCAGCAGCTTCTTGACTAGCAGGAGCTCCTACGAGCAGTACTTC. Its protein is CASSFLTSRSSYEQYF.

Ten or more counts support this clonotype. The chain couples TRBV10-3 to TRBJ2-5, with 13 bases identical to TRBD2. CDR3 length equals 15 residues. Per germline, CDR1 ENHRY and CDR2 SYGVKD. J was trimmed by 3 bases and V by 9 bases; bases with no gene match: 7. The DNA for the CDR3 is TGTGCCATAGGACAGACTAGCGGGAGGAAAGAGACCCAGTACTTC. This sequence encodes CAIGQTSGRKETQYF.

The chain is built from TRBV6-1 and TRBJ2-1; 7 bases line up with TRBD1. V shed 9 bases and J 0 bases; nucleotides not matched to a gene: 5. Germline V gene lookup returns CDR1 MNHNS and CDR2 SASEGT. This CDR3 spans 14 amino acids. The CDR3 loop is CARLRDSSYNEQFF. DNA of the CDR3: TGTGCCAGGCTCCGGGACAGCTCCTACAATGAGCAGTTCTTC.